The present T cell receptor beta chain was sequenced within a study of control samples from healthy donors and cancer patients. The repertoire was sequenced with immunoSEQ multiplex PCR; TCRdb's copy has only in-frame clones and lacks some. Seen here are 120,000 to 150,000 clones, more than 90% observed once, and the top ten hold about 3%. Germline CDR1 and CDR2: LNHDA and SQIVND (reference sequence). Trimming cost V 3 bases and J 0 bases, with 12 bases left between them. The length of the CDR3 is 16 residues. This sequence joins TRBV19 and TRBJ1-3; perhaps TRBD1 as D (5 bases). This TCR was recovered from a man aged 30 to 39 in good health. The sample taken for sequencing was blood. Here the CDR3 DNA reads TGTGCCAGTAGTATTTGGGGGAGCAGCTCTGGAAACACCATATATTTT. Protein product: CASSIWGSSSGNTIYF.